These 9 T cell receptor beta chains were sequenced from one sample in a study of memory CD4+ T cells and cytomegalovirus serostatus. The repertoire was sequenced with immunoSEQ multiplex PCR; TCRdb's copy has only in-frame clones and lacks some. The table lists just under 40,000 clones, about 73% of them singletons. The sort gate was single viable CD3+CD4+CD8-CD45RO+ cells for memory CD4+ T cells. Sequencing was done on a sample of memory CD4+ T cells from blood. The receptors shown here come from an adult in good health and CMV-seronegative.

The CDR3 reads CASSAQGGNTIYF. The CDR3 bases are TGTGCCAGCAGCGCGCAGGGTGGAAACACCATATATTTT. This rearrangement joins TRBV9 to TRBJ1-3, with D maybe TRBD1 (5 bases). The CDR3 has 13 amino acids. CDR1 and CDR2 (germline): SGDLS, YYNGEE. Trimming stripped 3 bases from V and 3 bases from J, with 7 bases between.

The rearrangement links TRBV7-3 to TRBJ2-7, with D perhaps TRBD1 (6 bases). CDR1 and CDR2 (germline): SGHTA, FQGTGA. V lost 2 bases and J 4 bases, leaving 9 bases between the germline ends. The CDR3 spans 13 residues. CDR3 DNA: TGTGCCAGCAGCTTACTGCAGGGGTACGAGCAGTACTTC. Its protein product is CASSLLQGYEQYF.

V usage is TRBV4-1 and J usage is TRBJ1-2, with D maybe TRBD1 (5 bases). Germline CDR1 reads MGHRA; CDR2 reads YSYEKL. The CDR3 is made up of 15 amino acids. Deletions cut 1 base from V and 4 bases from J, with 13 bases between. CDR3 protein: CASSQGVPGLYGYTF. DNA for the CDR3: TGCGCCAGCAGCCAAGGGGTCCCAGGGCTCTATGGCTACACCTTC.

The rearrangement uses TRBV2 and TRBJ2-1; 9 nucleotides align to TRBD1. The CDR3 covers 15 residues. V was clipped by 0 bases and J by 4 bases; unmatched bases: 1. Germline V gene lookup returns CDR1 SNHLY and CDR2 FYNNEI. Here the CDR3 DNA reads TGTGCCAGCAGTGAAGCGACAGGGGGGTACAATGAGCAGTTCTTC. Translating it yields CASSEATGGYNEQFF.

CDR3 DNA: TGTGCCAGCAGCTTCCCCGGGTATGGCTACACCTTC. It translates to CASSFPGYGYTF. V usage is TRBV11-2 and J usage is TRBJ1-2; D is unclear. The CDR3 runs 12 residues. V was shortened by 3 bases and J by 5 bases, with 7 bases between the two germline ends. In germline, CDR1 is SGHAT, CDR2 FQNNGV.

The gene calls are TRBV11-2 and TRBJ1-3; D gene unclear. The V end lost 3 bases, the J end lost 1 base, and 7 bases lay between the germline ends. CDR1 and CDR2 (germline): SGHAT, FQNNGV. The length of the CDR3 is 14 residues. CDR3 nucleotide sequence: TGTGCCAGCAGCTTCGGGGAATCTGGAAACACCATATATTTT. This encodes CASSFGESGNTIYF.

This chain links TRBV29-1 with TRBJ2-3; D might be TRBD1 (5 bases). V was shortened by 0 bases and J by 2 bases, with 9 bases between the two germline ends. The CDR3 sequence is 14 residues long. The germline V gene has CDR1 SQVTM and CDR2 ANQGSEA. The CDR3 sequence: CSVEDRALTDTQYF. The CDR3 DNA reads as TGCAGCGTTGAAGACAGGGCCCTCACAGATACGCAGTATTTT.

The J gene is TRBJ2-7, the V gene TRBV5-4; possibly TRBD2 for D (7 bases). V lost 4 bases to trimming and J lost 2 bases, with 16 bases between them. Germline V gene lookup returns CDR1 SGHNT and CDR2 YYREEE (reference sequence). The CDR3 covers 15 residues. The DNA of the CDR3 is TGTGCCAGCAGCCCATCACGGGGGGCGGCCTACGAGCAGTACTTC. This sequence encodes CASSPSRGAAYEQYF.

V gene TRBV15 combines with J gene TRBJ2-5, with D possibly TRBD1 on 6 matching bases. Germline-derived CDR1 and CDR2 are LNHNV and YYDKDF (reference sequence). The CDR3 loop spans 14 amino acids. V was clipped by 6 bases and J by 5 bases, with 16 bases between them. CDR3 protein: CATSVDRRGETQYF. CDR3 in DNA: TGTGCCACCAGTGTAGACAGGCGAGGTGAGACCCAGTACTTC.